These 26 T cell receptor beta chains came from one sample sequenced in a study of shared clonotypes between healthy human individuals. The method was immunoSEQ multiplex PCR; TCRdb's version includes in-frame clones alone and lacks a portion of them. In the table there are more than 2 million clones, roughly 94% of which are singletons. The sequenced material came from naive CD4+ T cells sorted from blood. Subset defined: CD45RA+ positively selected. The origin of the receptors is a man aged 18 to 29 in good health.

The chain combines TRBV28 with TRBJ1-2; 7 bases line up with TRBD1. The CDR3 contains 12 residues. The trim removed 6 bases at V and 6 bases at J, leaving 4 bases unmatched. The germline V gene has CDR1 MDHEN and CDR2 SYDVKM. For the CDR3, the DNA is TGTGCCAGCAGGACAGGGATAGATGGCTACACCTTC. As protein: CASRTGIDGYTF.

The rearrangement links TRBV6-6 to TRBJ2-3; the match to TRBD1 covers 7 bases. From germline, CDR1 is MNHNY and CDR2 SVGAGI (reference sequence). CDR3 length: 15 amino acids. J lost 5 bases, V lost 6 bases, and 11 bases had no gene match. The chain's CDR3 is CASRPGQTAGDTQYF. The CDR3, as DNA: TGTGCCAGCAGACCGGGACAGACCGCAGGAGATACGCAGTATTTT.

The chain carries TRBV10-2 and TRBJ2-5; 8 bases map to TRBD1. Looked up from germline, CDR1 is WSHSY and CDR2 is SAAADI. Trimming cost V 9 bases and J 3 bases; bases outside gene matches: 12. The CDR3 has 15 residues. CDR3 nucleotides: TGCGCCAGTACTGGACAGGGTCAATCGAAAGAGACCCAGTACTTC. Translation: CASTGQGQSKETQYF.

DNA of the CDR3: TGTGCCATTACGTCCTACAATGAGCAGTTCTTC. Amino acids: CAITSYNEQFF. The V call is TRBV10-3, the J call TRBJ2-1; D is unclear. Germline lookup yields CDR1 ENHRY and CDR2 SYGVKD. The CDR3 consists of 11 residues. Trimming left V 9 bases short and J 1 base short, with 4 bases between.

This clone appeared a single time. The chain links TRBV7-9 to TRBJ2-3; 10 positions match TRBD2. CDR3 length equals 16 residues. Germline loops: CDR1 SEHNR, CDR2 FQNEAQ (reference sequence). J gave up 0 bases and V 5 bases, and 5 bases lay outside the gene matches. The CDR3 is CASSPSTSGSTDTQYF. The CDR3 DNA is TGTGCCAGCAGCCCCTCGACTAGCGGGAGCACAGATACGCAGTATTTT.

The rearrangement joins TRBV19 to TRBJ2-5, with TRBD1 matching over 8 bases. With 5 bases clipped from V and 4 bases from J, the junction kept 9 bases outside the gene matches. The length of the CDR3 is 15 residues. In germline, CDR1 is LNHDA, CDR2 SQIVND (reference sequence). The CDR3 sequence is CASSSRQGMRETQYF. The CDR3 DNA is TGTGCCAGTAGTTCCCGACAGGGGATGAGAGAGACCCAGTACTTC.

The chain joins TRBV28 to TRBJ1-4; tentative D call: TRBD1 (5 bases). The CDR3 length is 16 residues. Trimming stripped 1 base from V and 1 base from J, with 10 bases between. Germline lookup yields CDR1 MDHEN and CDR2 SYDVKM. The CDR3 is CASSLSGARTNEKLFF. The CDR3 coding sequence is TGTGCCAGCAGTTTATCTGGGGCAAGAACTAATGAAAAACTGTTTTTT.

The gene calls are TRBV4-3 and TRBJ2-7, with 7 positions matching TRBD2. Germline lookup yields CDR1 LGHNA and CDR2 YSLEER. With V trimmed by 4 bases and J by 5 bases, 14 bases remained unmatched. The CDR3 spans 16 residues. The CDR3 nucleotides read TGCGCCAGCAGCCTCCAAGAATGGGAGGGAGTCAACGAGCAGTACTTC. This translates into CASSLQEWEGVNEQYF.

This chain links TRBV18 with TRBJ2-3; TRBD2 agrees at 9 bases. Germline values: CDR1 KGHSH, CDR2 LQKENI. Trimming removed 3 bases from V and 6 bases from J; junction bases left unmatched: 4. The CDR3 is made up of 14 amino acids. The CDR3 sequence is CASSPRLAVDTQYF. The CDR3 bases are TGTGCCAGCTCACCCCGACTAGCGGTGGATACGCAGTATTTT.

The CDR3 DNA reads as TGCGCCAGCAGCCAACAGGGACACGGTTCCTACGAGCAGTACTTC. Amino acids: CASSQQGHGSYEQYF. The chain links TRBV4-1 to TRBJ2-7; tentative D call: TRBD1 (6 bases). The CDR3 loop spans 15 amino acids. Trimming removed 2 bases from V and 1 base from J, with 12 bases in between. CDR1 and CDR2 (germline): MGHRA, YSYEKL.

A single count supports this clone. The V call is TRBV7-2, the J call TRBJ1-3; a possible D gene is TRBD1 (5 bases). Trimming stripped 8 bases from V and 3 bases from J, with 17 bases between. CDR3 length: 15 amino acids. Germline values: CDR1 SGHTA, CDR2 FQGNSA. CDR3 sequence reads: CASGIGGFGGNTIYF. The CDR3 DNA sequence: TGTGCCAGCGGTATTGGGGGTTTTGGTGGAAACACCATATATTTT.

The genes are TRBV11-2 and TRBJ2-1, with D hard to call. The CDR3 length is 14 residues. The ends were cut back, 3 bases at V and 3 bases at J, with 9 bases in the middle. Germline values: CDR1 SGHAT, CDR2 FQNNGV. CDR3 DNA sequence: TGTGCCAGCAGCTTTTTGGAGATCTACAATGAGCAGTTCTTC. This gives the protein CASSFLEIYNEQFF.

The genes are TRBV19 and TRBJ2-2; perhaps D is TRBD1 or TRBD2 (5 bases each). Germline CDR1 and CDR2: LNHDA and SQIVND (reference sequence). The CDR3 contains 14 residues. Trimming took 2 bases from V and 7 from J, leaving 11 bases between them. This chain's CDR3 is CASSILGAGGELFF. The CDR3 DNA sequence: TGTGCCAGTAGTATACTCGGGGCCGGCGGGGAGCTGTTTTTT.

This chain uses TRBV10-3 with TRBJ2-5; 10 nucleotides match TRBD1. The CDR3 loop spans 15 amino acids. V shed 1 base, J shed 5 bases, and the junction held 4 bases outside the gene matches. From germline, CDR1 is ENHRY and CDR2 SYGVKD. The CDR3 spells CAISEWGQGTETQYF. CDR3 DNA sequence: TGTGCCATCAGTGAGTGGGGACAGGGGACCGAGACCCAGTACTTC.

This chain's CDR3 is CASSSREGTVRPQHF. The CDR3 region has the DNA TGTGCCAGCAGTTCCAGGGAGGGGACTGTCAGACCCCAGCATTTT. This chain joins TRBV6-6 and TRBJ1-5; tentatively, D is TRBD1 (5 bases). The V and J ends lost 4 bases and 10 bases respectively, with 20 bases between them. CDR3 size: 15 residues. Per germline, CDR1 MNHNY and CDR2 SVGAGI (reference sequence).

The chain employs TRBV30 and TRBJ2-7, with TRBD2 as a possible D gene (7 bases). Trimming took 6 bases from V and 2 from J, leaving 14 bases between them. CDR1 and CDR2 from the germline V gene are GTSNPN and SVGIG (reference sequence). This CDR3 contains 13 residues. CDR3 region: CACSSGGPYEQYF. In DNA form, the CDR3 reads TGTGCCTGCTCGTCGGGGGGCCCCTACGAGCAGTACTTC.

Concerning this clone: The sample carries other DNA sequences with the same CDR3. The J gene is TRBJ1-2, the V gene TRBV18; D call uncertain. The V end lost 2 bases, the J end lost 2 bases, and 9 bases lay between the germline ends. CDR1 is KGHSH and CDR2 is LQKENI in the germline V gene. This CDR3 is 14 amino acids long. CDR3 in amino acids: CASSPNEGNYGYTF. The CDR3 coding sequence is TGTGCCAGCTCACCAAACGAGGGAAACTATGGCTACACCTTC. The full variable domain, rest sourced from reference TRBV18 and TRBJ1-2, is NAGVMQNPRHLVRRRGQEARLRCSPMKGHSHVYWYRQLPEEGLKFMVYLQKENIIDESGMPKERFSAEFPKEGPSILRIQQVVRGDSAAYFCASSPNEGNYGYTFGSGTRLTVV.

The J gene is TRBJ1-1, the V gene TRBV2; TRBD1 aligns across 10 bases. This CDR3 contains 15 residues. Germline V CDR1 and CDR2: SNHLY, FYNNEI. J lost 4 bases, V lost 4 bases, and 6 bases had no gene match. CDR3 coding DNA: TGTGCCAGCAGTGGGGGACAGGGGTGGTCCACTGAAGCTTTCTTT. Translated: CASSGGQGWSTEAFF.

This clone showed up just once. The chain combines TRBV30 with TRBJ1-1; TRBD1 matches 10 bases. Germline V lookup: CDR1 GTSNPN, CDR2 SVGIG (reference sequence). After removal of 1 base from V and 5 bases from J, the junction contained 4 bases not matched to a gene. CDR3 length equals 14 residues. The CDR3 sequence is CAWSAWDRGTEAFF. For the CDR3, the DNA is TGTGCCTGGAGTGCCTGGGACAGGGGAACTGAAGCTTTCTTT.

This clone was seen a handful of times. V usage is TRBV5-4 and J usage is TRBJ2-1; TRBD2 matches 11 bases. Germline CDR1 reads SGHNT; CDR2 reads YYREEE (reference sequence). The CDR3 sequence is 15 residues long. J gave up 6 bases and V 9 bases, and 11 bases lay outside the gene matches. Here the CDR3 DNA reads TGTGCCATCCACAATAGCGGGAGGGTAGTCAATGAGCAGTTCTTC. Encoded protein: CAIHNSGRVVNEQFF.

The V call is TRBV9, the J call TRBJ2-7, with a possible D match to TRBD1 (6 bases). V gave up 0 bases and J gave up 2 bases, with 9 bases separating them. Per germline, CDR1 SGDLS and CDR2 YYNGEE. The CDR3 extends over 14 amino acids. CDR3: CASSVAPGAYEQYF. The CDR3 DNA reads TGTGCCAGCAGCGTAGCTCCAGGGGCCTACGAGCAGTACTTC.

This chain links TRBV14 with TRBJ1-6, with 11 nucleotides matching TRBD1. The ends lost 8 bases at V and 9 bases at J; junction bases unmatched: 3. CDR1 and CDR2 from the germline V gene are SGHDN and FVKESK. CDR3 length: 13 residues. CDR3 residues: CASQGQGGSPLHF. The CDR3 region has the DNA TGTGCCAGCCAGGGACAGGGGGGTTCACCCCTCCACTTT.

This chain links TRBV28 with TRBJ2-1; 7 bases are a match to TRBD2. V was pared by 3 bases and J by 5 bases, with 10 bases of the junction left unmatched. CDR1 is MDHEN and CDR2 is SYDVKM in the germline V gene. CDR3 length equals 16 residues. CDR3 amino acids: CASSFLASGLHNEQFF. CDR3 sequence (DNA): TGTGCCAGCAGTTTCCTCGCTAGCGGATTACACAATGAGCAGTTCTTC.

The chain joins TRBV28 to TRBJ1-3; no clear D. The CDR3 contains 15 residues. The germline V and J ends were trimmed by 4 bases and 0 bases, with 10 bases remaining between them. Germline values: CDR1 MDHEN, CDR2 SYDVKM. In DNA, the CDR3 is TGTGCCAGCAGTTCCTTTTGGGGCTCTGGAAACACCATATATTTT. As protein: CASSSFWGSGNTIYF. Combining the CDR3 with reference TRBV28 and TRBJ1-3 gives the whole variable domain DVKVTQSSRYLVKRTGEKVFLECVQDMDHENMFWYRQDPGLGLRLIYFSYDVKMKEKGDIPEGYSVSREKKERFSLILESASTNQTSMYLCASSSFWGSGNTIYFGEGSWLTVV.

Note on this clone: The sample contains more than one DNA sequence encoding this CDR3. The V call is TRBV9, the J call TRBJ1-1; D remains ambiguous. Per the germline V gene, CDR1 is SGDLS and CDR2 is YYNGEE. Trimming shortened V by 0 bases and J by 4 bases, and 7 bases separated the two germline ends. The CDR3 spans 13 residues. The DNA for the CDR3 is TGTGCCAGCAGCGTAGGGGTCTCCACTGAAGCTTTCTTT. Its translation: CASSVGVSTEAFF.

V and J are TRBV28 and TRBJ2-1, with D perhaps TRBD1 or TRBD2 (5 bases each). Trimming shortened V by 5 bases and J by 1 base, and 12 bases separated the two germline ends. The CDR3 consists of 15 residues. Per germline, CDR1 MDHEN and CDR2 SYDVKM. The CDR3 here is CASSPGTPSYNEQFF. The CDR3 DNA reads as TGTGCCAGCAGTCCCGGGACCCCATCCTACAATGAGCAGTTCTTC.